This T cell receptor (beta chain) was captured in a study of cytomegalovirus exposure and HLA in healthy donors. The V and J ends lost 1 base and 3 bases respectively, with 10 bases between them. Germline V gene data show CDR1 as SGHTA and CDR2 as FQGNSA. The CDR3 runs 15 residues. Primers: 60 Vbeta forward and 13 Jbeta reverse. Produced via immunoSEQ multiplex PCR; TCRdb's table is partial and in-frame only. The sample has over 100,000 clones, 70% to 85% seen once. The receptor was derived from a woman younger than 30 in good health and CMV-seropositive. Input material: PBMCs. This rearrangement joins TRBV7-2 to TRBJ2-1; the D gene is possibly TRBD2 (5 bases). CDR3 loop: CASSLDIGSYNEQFF. CDR3 nucleotide sequence: TGTGCCAGCAGCTTAGATATAGGGAGCTACAATGAGCAGTTCTTC.